This T cell receptor beta chain was recorded in a study of blood T cell repertoires in COVID-19. Whole-study context: Acute and convalescent COVID-19 samples came from the United States, Italy and Spain.

The CDR3 consists of 11 residues. Trimming stripped 4 bases from V and 2 bases from J, with 3 bases between. Germline-derived CDR1 and CDR2 are SGHTS and YDEGEE. Original methodology: Amplified reference gene primers provided the basis for estimating nucleated cell counts. Method: immunoSEQ multiplex PCR; TCRdb's copy keeps in-frame clones and lacks some. The V and J calls and clone size come from that table; D and trimming were worked out from the DNA. The repertoire holds 60,000 to 95,000 clones, with under 95% as singletons. This receptor was taken from a human donor in a cohort sampled during active COVID-19. The chain has TRBV5-8 and TRBJ2-5; D is uncertain. Sequenced sample: peripheral blood. The CDR3 sequence: CASSQQETQYF. CDR3 sequence (DNA): TGTGCCAGCAGCCAGCAAGAGACCCAGTACTTC. Full variable domain (remainder filled in from reference TRBV5-8 and TRBJ2-5): EAGVTQSPTHLIKTRGQQATLRCSPISGHTSVYWYQQALGLGLQFLLWYDEGEERNRGNFPPRFSGRQFPNYSSELNVNALELEDSALYLCASSQQETQYFGPGTRLLVL.